These 25 T cell receptor beta chains came from one sample sequenced in a study of patients and donors after allogeneic stem cell transplantation. Each CDR3 protein gets one entry after TCRdb re-called the RT-PCR reads with MiXCR. The sample has 9,000 to 15,000 distinct CDR3 sequences, about 25% seen once. The sample taken for sequencing was blood, either unsorted or a sorted T cell fraction (not recorded which). These receptors were obtained from a human donor who was either an allogeneic HSCT recipient or a stem cell or donor lymphocyte infusion donor (not recorded which). It is not recorded whose cells these are; they may come from a transplant donor.

This clonotype was counted many times. CDR3 sequence: CASSRTGEIHEQFF. CDR3 sequence (DNA): TGTGCCAGCTCACGGACAGGGGAGATCCATGAGCAGTTCTTC. The chain recombines TRBV18 with TRBJ2-1; 9 bases are a match to TRBD1. V shed 4 bases, J shed 8 bases, and the junction held 6 bases outside the gene matches. Germline CDR1 reads KGHSH; CDR2 reads LQKENI. There are 14 residues in the CDR3.

Relative to its sample, this clonotype is medium-sized. CDR3 region: CSVPTHLNTEAFF. Here the CDR3 DNA reads TGCAGCGTCCCGACCCATTTGAACACTGAAGCTTTCTTT. The chain carries TRBV29-1 and TRBJ1-1; no clear D. V lost 6 bases and J lost 0, with 11 bases in between. CDR3 length: 13 amino acids. CDR1 is SQVTM and CDR2 is ANQGSEA in the germline V gene.

The J gene is TRBJ1-5, the V gene TRBV7-3; D perhaps matches TRBD1 (5 bases). CDR1 SGHTA and CDR2 FQGTGA come from the germline V gene. The V gene lost 2 bases and the J gene lost 4 bases, with 6 bases spanning the gap. The CDR3 sequence is 13 residues long. The DNA for the CDR3 is TGTGCCAGCAGCTTAGGGGCGAATCAGCCCCAGCATTTT. Encoded protein: CASSLGANQPQHF.

The rearrangement joins TRBV7-6 to TRBJ1-1, with TRBD1 identical over 7 bases. The V and J ends lost 4 bases and 1 base, in that order; junction bases with no gene match: 9. This CDR3 spans 16 amino acids. CDR1 is SGHVS, CDR2 FNYEAQ, per germline. The CDR3 reads CASSSNLQGKNTEAFF. The CDR3 DNA follows: TGTGCCAGCAGCTCCAACCTACAGGGGAAGAACACTGAAGCTTTCTTT.

This clonotype showed up just a few times. The chain has TRBV30 and TRBJ1-2; 9 bases are shared with TRBD1. The V gene end was trimmed by 5 bases and the J gene end by 8 bases; junction bases not matched to a gene: 6. The germline gives CDR1 GTSNPN, CDR2 SVGIG (reference sequence). The CDR3 loop spans 12 amino acids. For the CDR3, the DNA is TGTGCCTGGGGGACAGGGCGCTACGGCTACACCTTC. It is translated as CAWGTGRYGYTF. Using reference TRBV30 and TRBJ1-2 for the parts outside the CDR3, the full variable domain is SQTIHQWPATLVQPVGSPLSLECTVEGTSNPNLYWYRQAAGRGLQLLFYSVGIGQISSEVPQNLSASRPQDRQFILSSKKLLLSDSGFYLCAWGTGRYGYTFGSGTRLTVV.

A few counts support this clonotype. This chain's CDR3 is CASSLGGSYYNEQFF. Written as DNA, the CDR3 is TGCGCCAGCAGCTTGGGGGGCAGCTACTACAATGAGCAGTTCTTC. The rearrangement uses TRBV5-1 and TRBJ2-1; possible D gene TRBD1, 5 bases. Germline V lookup: CDR1 SGHRS, CDR2 YFSETQ. V lost 0 bases and J 3 bases, leaving 10 bases between the germline ends. The CDR3 runs 15 residues.

This clonotype came up a few times. J is TRBJ1-2 and V is TRBV18; a possible D gene is TRBD1 (5 bases). Trimming cost V 3 bases and J 3 bases, with 8 bases left between them. CDR3 length equals 13 residues. Germline V gene sequence: CDR1 KGHSH, CDR2 LQKENI. The CDR3 DNA reads as TGTGCCAGCTCACCTCTGGGGGACTATGGCTACACCTTC. It codes for CASSPLGDYGYTF.

In this sample, this clonotype is medium-sized. The chain joins TRBV5-5 to TRBJ1-1; the D gene is possibly TRBD1 (5 bases). The ends were cut back, 4 bases at V and 4 bases at J, with 14 bases in the middle. This CDR3 region has 14 residues. CDR1 and CDR2 (germline): SGHKS, YYEKEE (reference sequence). The CDR3 sequence: CASSEPGGGTEAFF. The CDR3 coding sequence is TGTGCCAGCAGCGAACCCGGCGGGGGCACTGAAGCTTTCTTT. Complete variable domain (other parts from reference TRBV5-5 and TRBJ1-1): DAGVTQSPTHLIKTRGQQVTLRCSPISGHKSVSWYQQVLGQGPQFIFQYYEKEERGRGNFPDRFSARQFPNYSSELNVNALLLGDSALYLCASSEPGGGTEAFFGQGTRLTVV.

The table lists this clonotype with a few counts. This rearrangement joins TRBV28 to TRBJ1-1, with TRBD1 as a possible D gene (5 bases). Germline V gene sequence: CDR1 MDHEN, CDR2 SYDVKM. This CDR3 contains 13 residues. Trimming stripped 2 bases from V and 10 bases from J, with 14 bases between. The CDR3, as DNA: TGTGCCAGCAGTTTAACAGCGCTTAGGGGAGCTTTCTTT. It yields the protein CASSLTALRGAFF.

This clonotype was counted only a few times. This sequence joins TRBV4-3 and TRBJ1-5; D not certain. The CDR3 runs 15 residues. In germline, CDR1 is LGHNA, CDR2 YSLEER. V gave up 4 bases and J gave up 7 bases, with 17 bases separating them. DNA for the CDR3: TGCGCCAGCAGCCCGTCGAACGGAATAAACCAGCCCCAGCATTTT. Protein product: CASSPSNGINQPQHF.

This clonotype has just a few counts. The chain couples TRBV20-1 to TRBJ1-2; 9 positions agree with TRBD1. This CDR3 spans 16 amino acids. The J segment lost 3 bases and the V segment lost 4 bases, leaving 12 bases of the junction unmatched. Germline CDR1 reads DFQATT; CDR2 reads SNEGSKA (reference sequence). CDR3 region: CSAIDLTGGSHYGYTF. CDR3 sequence (DNA): TGCAGTGCTATAGATTTAACAGGGGGCTCCCACTATGGCTACACCTTC.

By proportion, this clonotype is medium-sized. V gene TRBV12-3 or TRBV12-4 combines with J gene TRBJ1-5; TRBD1 aligns across 8 bases. Losses at the gene ends were 2 bases for V and 3 bases for J; bases not matched to a gene: 3. The CDR3 covers 15 residues. This chain's CDR3 is CASSLKTGVNQPQHF. CDR3 DNA sequence: TGTGCCAGCAGTTTAAAGACAGGGGTCAATCAGCCCCAGCATTTT.

Of note for this clonotype: The junction shows a germline mismatch at one end, possibly a read error. The V and J genes are TRBV12-3 or TRBV12-4 and TRBJ1-4; D call uncertain. This CDR3 region has 14 residues. The CDR3 loop is CASGLRATNEKLFF. The CDR3, as DNA: TGTGCCAGCGGTTTAAGGGCAACTAATGAAAAACTGTTTTTT.

CDR3 in DNA: TGTGCCAGCAGCTTAAGGCTAGCAGCCACCGGGGAGCTGTTTTTT. Its translation is CASSLRLAATGELFF. The V and J genes are TRBV7-2 and TRBJ2-2, with D possibly being TRBD2 (5 bases). CDR1 and CDR2 from the germline V gene are SGHTA and FQGNSA. CDR3 length: 15 residues. Trimming left V 2 bases short and J 4 bases short, with 11 bases between.

This clonotype was seen once. V and J are TRBV12-3 or TRBV12-4 and TRBJ2-5; 8 bases fit TRBD1. The trim removed 4 bases at V and 4 bases at J, leaving 2 bases unmatched. The CDR3 consists of 13 residues. DNA for the CDR3: TGTGCCAGCAGTTCGACAGGGGCAGAGACCCAGTACTTC. Translating gives CASSSTGAETQYF.

This chain connects TRBV12-3 or TRBV12-4 to TRBJ1-5, with D possibly being TRBD1 (6 bases). The length of the CDR3 is 15 residues. V was pared by 5 bases and J by 3 bases, with 14 bases between. CDR3 sequence: CASSLETGPNQPQHF. In DNA form, the CDR3 reads TGTGCCAGCAGTCTAGAAACAGGGCCCAATCAGCCCCAGCATTTT.

This clonotype appeared a few times. The rearrangement links TRBV30 to TRBJ2-7; no firm D call. The CDR3 has 11 residues. Germline values: CDR1 GTSNPN, CDR2 SVGIG (reference sequence). CDR3 sequence reads: CAVAVTYEQYF. CDR3 nucleotides: TGTGCGGTGGCGGTCACCTACGAGCAGTACTTC.

This clonotype occurred many times. The V gene is TRBV4-3, the J gene TRBJ1-2; D not resolved. In germline, CDR1 is LGHNA, CDR2 YSLEER. The CDR3 length is 14 residues. With 1 base removed from V and 3 bases from J, the gap between germline ends came to 9 bases. The CDR3 DNA is TGCGCCAGCAGCCAAGGGTACTGGGACTATGGCTACACCTTC. Protein sequence: CASSQGYWDYGYTF.

The chain employs TRBV7-8 and TRBJ2-1; D possibly corresponds to TRBD2 (5 bases). V lost 5 bases to trimming and J lost 3 bases, with 14 bases between them. This CDR3 has 15 residues. Per germline, CDR1 SGHVS and CDR2 FQNEAQ. The CDR3 coding sequence is TGTGCCAGCAGCACGGACTCGAGGATCTACAATGAGCAGTTCTTC. This gives the protein CASSTDSRIYNEQFF.

The CDR3 bases are TGTGCCAGCTCACCACTAGCGGGAGGGTCAAAAGATACGCAGTATTTT. Translated, it gives CASSPLAGGSKDTQYF. The chain links TRBV18 to TRBJ2-3; 11 nucleotides match TRBD2. CDR1 and CDR2 from the germline V gene are KGHSH and LQKENI. Germline trimming cut 1 base from V and 5 bases from J; bases unmatched to any gene: 5. CDR3 size: 16 residues.

The chain combines TRBV4-2 with TRBJ2-7, with D tentatively TRBD2 (5 bases). Germline CDR1 is LGHNA and CDR2 is YNFKEQ. The ends were cut back, 1 base at V and 2 bases at J, with 18 bases in the middle. The CDR3 has 17 amino acids. CDR3 nucleotide sequence: TGTGCCAGCAGCCAAGGGCCCCGGGGTGACTACCCCTACGAGCAGTACTTC. Translation: CASSQGPRGDYPYEQYF.

A few counts support this clonotype. This chain uses TRBV28 with TRBJ1-2, with TRBD1 matching 8 bases. There are 16 residues in the CDR3. Per the germline V gene, CDR1 is MDHEN and CDR2 is SYDVKM. Germline trimming cut 8 bases from V and 2 bases from J; bases unmatched to any gene: 13. The CDR3 protein is CASLGTGTGPNYGYTF. As DNA, the CDR3 is TGTGCCAGCCTCGGGACCGGGACAGGCCCCAACTATGGCTACACCTTC.

The chain uses TRBV4-3 and TRBJ2-1; perhaps TRBD2 as D (5 bases). Per germline, CDR1 LGHNA and CDR2 YSLEER. The CDR3 runs to 15 residues. The V end was cut by 1 base, the J end by 14 bases, with 21 bases between. The CDR3, as DNA: TGCGCCAGCAGCCAAGTGGCTAATCTAGCAGGCGAGAAGTTCTTC. Amino acid sequence: CASSQVANLAGEKFF.

V and J are TRBV9 and TRBJ1-6; D is unclear. This CDR3 is 16 amino acids long. With 0 bases removed from V and 0 bases from J, the gap between germline ends came to 7 bases. The germline V gene encodes CDR1 SGDLS and CDR2 YYNGEE. The CDR3 is CASSVEGSSYNSPLHF. DNA of the CDR3: TGTGCCAGCAGCGTAGAAGGGAGCTCCTATAATTCACCCCTCCACTTT.

The J gene is TRBJ1-1, the V gene TRBV9; D is undetermined. Germline lookup yields CDR1 SGDLS and CDR2 YYNGEE. The CDR3 has 14 amino acids. V was shortened by 0 bases and J by 4 bases, with 10 bases between the two germline ends. This CDR3 reads CASSVGGLSTEAFF. Written as DNA, the CDR3 is TGTGCCAGCAGCGTAGGTGGGTTAAGCACTGAAGCTTTCTTT.